The TCR beta chain described here comes from a study of vaccination and CD4 T cells after COVID-19 (dated by TCRdb to 2022 to 2024). Regarding the research as a whole: SARS-CoV-2 positivity had been established in the convalescent patients by nasal swab PCR, and mild disease was recorded in nine of these patients and severe disease in one. In the convalescent cohort there were six males and four females, among whom were two Hispanic individuals, seven Caucasians, two Asians and one multiracial person. Each participant got two doses of either the Pfizer-BioNTech BNT162b2 vaccine (n=8) or the Moderna mRNA-1273 vaccine (n=2). Post-COVID blood samples were collected from convalescent patients a median of about 92 days after diagnosis, with a range of roughly 30 to 170 days. Post-vaccine blood samples were taken a median of approximately 70 days after the second vaccine dose, with a range of roughly 14 to 250 days. Overlapping spike peptide pools from SARS-CoV-2 and from the common cold coronaviruses HCoV-NL63, HCoV-OC43 and HCoV-229E were used as culture stimuli. As controls, cultures received a CEFX viral epitope pool (the positive control), an HIV-1 Nef peptide pool (the negative control), or no peptide at all. The spike-specific CD4+ TCR repertoire was compared before and after mRNA vaccination in ten to eleven COVID-19 convalescent patients and a handful of infection-naive healthy vaccine recipients.

The sample's treatment or condition label, decoded: roughly 10-day PBMC culture with coronavirus spike peptide pools or control peptides (ViraFEST assay). The ViraFEST assay was used in the study, in which antigen-specific T cells were expanded with peptide pools and expanded clonotypes were subsequently identified by TCR sequencing. The positive SARS-CoV-2 PCR tests of the convalescent patients were dated from March to December 2020, before the Alpha, Beta and Delta variants emerged in the United States. PBMCs were cultured at around 2 million per well in IMDM supplemented with around 5.5% human AB serum and 9 to 10 IU/ml IL-2, with about 9 ug/ml peptide pools added. Half of the culture medium was replaced with fresh IL-2-containing medium on days 3 and 7. CD4+ T cells were isolated after 10 days of culture through negative selection using the EasySep CD4+ T cell isolation kit. PBMCs were separated from whole blood using Ficoll-Paque Plus gradient centrifugation and then either used fresh or cryopreserved at -140C. In general, triplicate wells were set up for every culture condition.

The library was made by PCR. DNA from cultured CD4+ T cells was subjected to TCR sequencing with the Oncomine TCR Beta short-read assay at the Johns Hopkins FTIC core. Genomic DNA was extracted from the cultured CD4+ T cells with the QIAamp micro DNA kit. Oncomine TCR Beta libraries made from cultured CD4+ T cells were pooled using unique dual indexes and sequenced on an Illumina iSeq 100. The paper's processing steps were these. Non-productive sequences were filtered out, and CDR3s that did not start with C, did not end with F or W, or were shorter than 7 amino acids were discarded. The MANAFEST web application identified antigen-specific clonotypes by comparing peptide-stimulated wells against reference wells and other culture wells. For a clone to be called positive, the clone needed an FDR below 0.05, an odds ratio above 5, and a productive frequency above 0.1% in at least two of three replicate wells. A clonotype was classed as cross-reactive if the clonotype showed significant expansion both in SARS-CoV-2 spike wells and in at least one common cold coronavirus spike condition. CDR3 homology was assessed with Levenshtein distances (stringdist) and unrooted phylogenetic trees (ape) in R version 3.6.1. TCRdb trimmed public reads at Q25 via fastp, called clones via MiXCR and kept in-frame beta chains. Under each unique CDR3 protein, matching rows form one entry showing the most common genes and DNA. It is TCRdb's table, rather than the study itself, that gives the V and J calls and clone size. The sample records about 7,600 distinct CDR3 sequences, approximately 20% of which are singletons. The ten largest clones take up roughly 9.2% of the sample.

In its sample, this clonotype was seen a few times. The specificity of this receptor is unknown. Qualities for individual bases were not recorded, and no much larger clone is one base off. Beyond this particular receptor, the publication reports: The median count of SARS-CoV-2-reactive clonotypes went up from some 23 after infection to approximately 40 after vaccination, although the change was not significant. The study included relatively few convalescent patients and did not analyze early timepoints after natural infection. Among convalescent patients, a median about 90% of the SARS-CoV-2-reactive clones seen after vaccination appeared only after vaccination, which suggests priming specific to the vaccine. In convalescent patients, nearly all vaccine-specific clones (304 of 307) were found to be mono-reactive for SARS-CoV-2 spike rather than cross-reactive with common cold coronaviruses.

Relative to germline, V is missing 3 bases and J is missing 5 bases, with 11 bases of the junction outside any gene match. The germline V gene (reference sequence) gives CDR1 as SGHAT and CDR2 as FQDESV. The CDR3 runs 16 residues from the cysteine to the phenylalanine. Of the read, only the CDR3 DNA is kept; its 48 bases are in frame from base 1. This specimen was CD4+ T cells from blood, cultured in vitro, taken after SARS-CoV-2 vaccination. The rearranged chain carries TRBV11-1 and TRBJ2-7, with 9 central nucleotides matching TRBD1. The sequence came from a human donor who had recovered from COVID-19. The nucleotide sequence reads as follows: TGTGCCAGCAGCTTCGCCGGACAGGGGAGAATACACGAGCAGTACTTC. This codes for CASSFAGQGRIHEQYF. Here the CDR3 is joined to the reference TRBV11-1 and TRBJ2-7 genes, and the full variable domain is: EAEVAQSPRYKITEKSQAVAFWCDPISGHATLYWYRQILGQGPELLVQFQDESVVDDSQLPKDRFSAERLKGVDSTLKIQPAELGDSAMYLCASSFAGQGRIHEQYFGPGTRLTVT.